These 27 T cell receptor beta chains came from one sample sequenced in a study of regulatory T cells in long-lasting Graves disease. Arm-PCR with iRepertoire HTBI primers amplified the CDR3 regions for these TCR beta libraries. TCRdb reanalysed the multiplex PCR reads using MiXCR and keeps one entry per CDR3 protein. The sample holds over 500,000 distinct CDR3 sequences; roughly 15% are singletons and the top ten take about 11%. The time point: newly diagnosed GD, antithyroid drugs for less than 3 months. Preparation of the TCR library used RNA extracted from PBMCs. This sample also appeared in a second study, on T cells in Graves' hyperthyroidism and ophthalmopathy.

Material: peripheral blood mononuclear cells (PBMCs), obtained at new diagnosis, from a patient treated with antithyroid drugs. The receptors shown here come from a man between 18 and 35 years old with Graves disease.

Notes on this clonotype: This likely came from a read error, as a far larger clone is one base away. The CDR3 DNA sequence: TGTGCCGGCACCCCGGGGAGTAATTCCTACAATGAGCAGTTCTTC. It yields the protein CAGTPGSNSYNEQFF. The chain is built from TRBV11-2 and TRBJ2-5; D possibly corresponds to TRBD2 (5 bases). The J call may be mistaken, given a closer DNA end match to TRBJ2-1. The CDR3 totals 15 residues. Germline values: CDR1 SGHAT, CDR2 FQNNGV.

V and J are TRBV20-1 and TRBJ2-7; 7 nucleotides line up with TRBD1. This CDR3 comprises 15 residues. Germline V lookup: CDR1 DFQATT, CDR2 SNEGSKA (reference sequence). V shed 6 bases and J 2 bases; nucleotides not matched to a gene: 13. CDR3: CSAQQRRQGAYEQYF. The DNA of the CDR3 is TGCAGTGCGCAACAAAGAAGACAGGGAGCCTACGAGCAGTACTTC.

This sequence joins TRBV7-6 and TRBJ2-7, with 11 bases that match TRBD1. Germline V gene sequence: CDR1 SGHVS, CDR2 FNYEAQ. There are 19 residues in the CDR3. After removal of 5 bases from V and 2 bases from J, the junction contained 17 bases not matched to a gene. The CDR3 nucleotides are TGTGCCAGCAGCCCCGACGGGACAGGGGGACTAGCTACCACCTACGAGCAGTACTTC. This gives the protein CASSPDGTGGLATTYEQYF.

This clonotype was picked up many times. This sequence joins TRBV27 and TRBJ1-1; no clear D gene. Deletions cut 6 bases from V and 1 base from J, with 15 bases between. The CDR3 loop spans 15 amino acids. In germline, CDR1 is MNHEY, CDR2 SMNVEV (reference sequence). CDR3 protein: CASSQYPVENTEAFF. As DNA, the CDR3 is TGTGCCAGCAGCCAATACCCCGTGGAGAACACTGAAGCTTTCTTT.

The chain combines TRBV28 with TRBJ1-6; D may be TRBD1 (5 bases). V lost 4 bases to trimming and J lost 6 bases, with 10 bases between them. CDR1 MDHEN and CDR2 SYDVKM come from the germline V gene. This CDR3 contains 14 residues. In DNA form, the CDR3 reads TGTGCCAGCAGTTCCAGGGTTAGTAATTCACCCCTCCACTTT. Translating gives CASSSRVSNSPLHF.

CDR3 in amino acids: CSAAPGLAASGANVLTF. The CDR3 DNA reads as TGCAGTGCTGCCCCGGGACTAGCGGCCTCTGGGGCCAACGTCCTGACTTTC. The J gene is TRBJ2-6, the V gene TRBV20-1; 11 positions agree with TRBD2. J gave up 0 bases and V 5 bases, and 6 bases lay outside the gene matches. The CDR3 consists of 17 residues. CDR1 and CDR2 (germline): DFQATT, SNEGSKA (reference sequence).

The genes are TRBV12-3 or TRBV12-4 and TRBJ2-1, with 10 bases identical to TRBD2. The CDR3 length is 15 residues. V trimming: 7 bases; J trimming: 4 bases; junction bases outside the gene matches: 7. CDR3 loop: CASKGTSVLYNEQFF. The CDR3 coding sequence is TGTGCCAGCAAGGGGACTAGCGTTTTGTACAATGAGCAGTTCTTC.

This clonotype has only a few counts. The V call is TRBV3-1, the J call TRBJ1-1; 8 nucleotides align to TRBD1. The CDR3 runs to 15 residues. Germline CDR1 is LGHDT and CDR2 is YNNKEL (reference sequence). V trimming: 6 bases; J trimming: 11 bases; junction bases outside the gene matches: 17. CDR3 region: CASSPYFQGAGRAFF. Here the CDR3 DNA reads TGTGCCAGCAGTCCTTATTTTCAGGGGGCGGGGAGGGCTTTCTTT.

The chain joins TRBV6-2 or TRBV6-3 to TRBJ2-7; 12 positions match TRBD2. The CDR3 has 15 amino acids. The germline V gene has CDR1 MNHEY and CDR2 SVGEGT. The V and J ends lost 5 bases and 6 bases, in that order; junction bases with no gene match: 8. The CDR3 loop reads CASSERLAGVFEQYF. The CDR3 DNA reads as TGTGCCAGCAGTGAACGACTAGCGGGAGTATTCGAGCAGTACTTC.

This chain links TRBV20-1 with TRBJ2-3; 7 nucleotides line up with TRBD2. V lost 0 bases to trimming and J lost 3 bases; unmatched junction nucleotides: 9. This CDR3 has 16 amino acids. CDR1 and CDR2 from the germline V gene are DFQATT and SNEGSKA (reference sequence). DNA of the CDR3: TGCAGTGCTAGAGATCGGCGGCTAGCGGAGACAGATACGCAGTATTTT. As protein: CSARDRRLAETDTQYF.

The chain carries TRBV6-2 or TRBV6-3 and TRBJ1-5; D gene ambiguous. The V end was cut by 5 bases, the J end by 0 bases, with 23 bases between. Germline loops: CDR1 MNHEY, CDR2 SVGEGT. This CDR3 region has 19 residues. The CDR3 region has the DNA TGTGCCAGCAGTGGGCGTGGGCCCACCGAGTTTTATAGCAATCAGCCCCAGCATTTT. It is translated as CASSGRGPTEFYSNQPQHF.

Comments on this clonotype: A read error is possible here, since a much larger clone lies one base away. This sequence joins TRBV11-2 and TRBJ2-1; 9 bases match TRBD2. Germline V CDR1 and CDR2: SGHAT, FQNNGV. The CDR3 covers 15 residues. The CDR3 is CGSSPASGNYNEQFF. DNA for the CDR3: TGTGGCAGCAGCCCCGCTAGCGGGAACTACAATGAGCAGTTCTTC.

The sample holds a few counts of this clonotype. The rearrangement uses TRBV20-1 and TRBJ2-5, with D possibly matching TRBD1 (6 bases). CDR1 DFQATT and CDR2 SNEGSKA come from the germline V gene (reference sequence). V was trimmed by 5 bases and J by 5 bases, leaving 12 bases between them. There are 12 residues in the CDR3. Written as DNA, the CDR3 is TGCAGTGCTTTGGGGGCTGAGGAGACCCAGTACTTC. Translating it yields CSALGAEETQYF.

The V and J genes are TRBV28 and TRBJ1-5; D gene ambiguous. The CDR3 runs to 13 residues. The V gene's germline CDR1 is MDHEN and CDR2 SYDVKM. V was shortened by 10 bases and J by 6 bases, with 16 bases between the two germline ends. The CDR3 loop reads CATSDPQRQPQHF. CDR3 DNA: TGTGCCACCTCAGACCCCCAACGTCAGCCCCAGCATTTT.

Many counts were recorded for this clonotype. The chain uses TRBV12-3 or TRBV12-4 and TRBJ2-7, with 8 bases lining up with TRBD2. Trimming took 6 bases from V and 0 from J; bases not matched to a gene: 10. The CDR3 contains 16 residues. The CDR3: CASSWGAGGVSYEQYF. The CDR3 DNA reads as TGTGCCAGCAGCTGGGGTGCGGGAGGTGTCTCCTACGAGCAGTACTTC.

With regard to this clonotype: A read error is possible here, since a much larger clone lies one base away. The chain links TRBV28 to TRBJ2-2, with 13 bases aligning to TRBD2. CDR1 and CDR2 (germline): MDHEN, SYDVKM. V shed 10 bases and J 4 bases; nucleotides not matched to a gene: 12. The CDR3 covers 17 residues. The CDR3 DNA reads TGTGCCACACGAGGCAGGGGACTAGCGGGAAGCACCGGGGAGCTGTTTTTT. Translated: CATRGRGLAGSTGELFF.

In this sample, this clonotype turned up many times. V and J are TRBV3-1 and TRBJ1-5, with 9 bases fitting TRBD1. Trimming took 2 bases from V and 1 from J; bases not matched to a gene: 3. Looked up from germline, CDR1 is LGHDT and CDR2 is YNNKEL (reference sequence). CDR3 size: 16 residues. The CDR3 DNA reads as TGTGCCAGCAGCCAAACGACAGGGGGAAGCAATCAGCCCCAGCATTTT. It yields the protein CASSQTTGGSNQPQHF.

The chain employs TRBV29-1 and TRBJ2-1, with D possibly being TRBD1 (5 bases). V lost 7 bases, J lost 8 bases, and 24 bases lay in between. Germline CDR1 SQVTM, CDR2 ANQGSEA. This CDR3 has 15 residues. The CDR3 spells CSGVLRARAEYEQFF. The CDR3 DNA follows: TGCAGCGGCGTACTCAGGGCAAGGGCAGAGTATGAGCAGTTCTTC.

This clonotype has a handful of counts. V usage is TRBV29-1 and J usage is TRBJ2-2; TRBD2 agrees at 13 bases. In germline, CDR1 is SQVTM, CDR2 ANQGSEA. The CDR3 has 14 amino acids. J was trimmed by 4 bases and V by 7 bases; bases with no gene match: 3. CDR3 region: CSARTSGGTGELFF. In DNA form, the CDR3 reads TGCAGCGCCCGGACTAGCGGGGGCACCGGGGAGCTGTTTTTT.

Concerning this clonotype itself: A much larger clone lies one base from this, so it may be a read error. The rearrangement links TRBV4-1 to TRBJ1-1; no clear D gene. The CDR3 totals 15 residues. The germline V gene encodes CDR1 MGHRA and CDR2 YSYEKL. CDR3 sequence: CASSQPTDLNTEASF. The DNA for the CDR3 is TGCGCCAGCAGCCAACCTACGGACCTGAACACTGAAGCTTCCTTT.

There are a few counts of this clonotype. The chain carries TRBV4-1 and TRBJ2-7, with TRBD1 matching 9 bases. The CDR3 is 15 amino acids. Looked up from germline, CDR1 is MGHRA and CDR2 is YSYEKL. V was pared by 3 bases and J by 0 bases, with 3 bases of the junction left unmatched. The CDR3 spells CASSHRDRDSYEQYF. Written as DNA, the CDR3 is TGCGCCAGCAGCCACCGGGACAGGGACTCCTACGAGCAGTACTTC.

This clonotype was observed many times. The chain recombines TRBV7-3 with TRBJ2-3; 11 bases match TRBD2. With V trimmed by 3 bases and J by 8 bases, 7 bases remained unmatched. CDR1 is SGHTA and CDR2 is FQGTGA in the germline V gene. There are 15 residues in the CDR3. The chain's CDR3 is CASSLGLAAPGTQYF. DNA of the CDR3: TGTGCCAGCAGCTTGGGACTAGCGGCTCCGGGTACGCAGTATTTT.

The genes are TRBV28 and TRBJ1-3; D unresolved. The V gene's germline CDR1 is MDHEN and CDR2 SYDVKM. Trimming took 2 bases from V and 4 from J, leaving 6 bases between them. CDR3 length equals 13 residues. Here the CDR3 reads CASSLVGGNTIYF. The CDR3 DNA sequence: TGTGCCAGCAGTTTAGTAGGGGGAAACACCATATATTTT.

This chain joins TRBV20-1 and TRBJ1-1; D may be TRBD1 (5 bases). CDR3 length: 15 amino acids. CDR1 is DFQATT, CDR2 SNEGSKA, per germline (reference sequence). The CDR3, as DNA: TGCAGCCAGCCTAGGGGCGGAGGCGTGGACACTGAAGCTTTCTTT. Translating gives CSQPRGGGVDTEAFF.

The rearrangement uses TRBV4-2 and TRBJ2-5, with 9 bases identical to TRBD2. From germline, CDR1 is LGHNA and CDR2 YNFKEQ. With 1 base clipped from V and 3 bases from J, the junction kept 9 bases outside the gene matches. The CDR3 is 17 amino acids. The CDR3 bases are TGTGCCAGCAGCCAAGGCGCGGGGGTAGCGGGAGAAGAGACCCAGTACTTC. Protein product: CASSQGAGVAGEETQYF.

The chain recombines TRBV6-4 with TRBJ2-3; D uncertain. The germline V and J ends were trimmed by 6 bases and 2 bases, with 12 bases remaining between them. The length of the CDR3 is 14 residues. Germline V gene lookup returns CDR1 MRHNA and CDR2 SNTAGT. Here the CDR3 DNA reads TGTGCCAGCAGAAAGGGTTTCTTCACAGATACGCAGTATTTT. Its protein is CASRKGFFTDTQYF.

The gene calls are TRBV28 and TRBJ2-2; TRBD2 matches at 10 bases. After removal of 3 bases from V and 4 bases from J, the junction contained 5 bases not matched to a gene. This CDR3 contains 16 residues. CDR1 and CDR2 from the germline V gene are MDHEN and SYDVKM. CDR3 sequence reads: CASSFFLAGATGELFF. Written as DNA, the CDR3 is TGTGCCAGCAGTTTCTTCCTAGCGGGGGCCACCGGGGAGCTGTTTTTT. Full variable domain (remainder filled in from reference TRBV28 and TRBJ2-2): DVKVTQSSRYLVKRTGEKVFLECVQDMDHENMFWYRQDPGLGLRLIYFSYDVKMKEKGDIPEGYSVSREKKERFSLILESASTNQTSMYLCASSFFLAGATGELFFGEGSRLTVL.